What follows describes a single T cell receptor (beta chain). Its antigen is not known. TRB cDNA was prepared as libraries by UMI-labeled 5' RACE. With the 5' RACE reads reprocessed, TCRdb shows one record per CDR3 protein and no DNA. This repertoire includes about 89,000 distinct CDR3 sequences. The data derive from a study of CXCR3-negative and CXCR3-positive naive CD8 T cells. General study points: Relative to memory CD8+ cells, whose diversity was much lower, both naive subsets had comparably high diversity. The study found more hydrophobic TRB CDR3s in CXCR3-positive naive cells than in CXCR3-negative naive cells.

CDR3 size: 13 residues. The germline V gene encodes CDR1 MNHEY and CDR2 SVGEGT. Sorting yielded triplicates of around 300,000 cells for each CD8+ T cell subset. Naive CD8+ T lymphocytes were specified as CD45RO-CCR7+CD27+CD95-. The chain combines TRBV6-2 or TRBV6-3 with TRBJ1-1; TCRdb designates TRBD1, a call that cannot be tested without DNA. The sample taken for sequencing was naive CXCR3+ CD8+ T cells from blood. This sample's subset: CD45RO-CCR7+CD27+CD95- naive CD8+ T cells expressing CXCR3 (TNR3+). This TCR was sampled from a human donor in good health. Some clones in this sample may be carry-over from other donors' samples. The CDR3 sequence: CASSKTGFPEAFF.